Following are 21 T cell receptor beta chains from one sample sequenced in a study of blood T cell repertoires in COVID-19. Measured with immunoSEQ multiplex PCR; TCRdb has only the in-frame clones, and not every one. The sample lists 250,000 or so clones, approximately 82% occurring once. The sample taken for sequencing was peripheral blood. The origin of the receptors is a woman aged 80 or older with acute or convalescent COVID-19.

Only a few counts were recorded for this clone. The rearrangement joins TRBV19 to TRBJ2-7; the match to TRBD2 covers 13 bases. From germline, CDR1 is LNHDA and CDR2 SQIVND (reference sequence). The CDR3 runs 19 residues. J gave up 2 bases and V 7 bases, and 17 bases lay outside the gene matches. The CDR3 is CASIVGGTSGTRGTYEQYF. DNA for the CDR3: TGTGCCAGTATTGTAGGGGGGACTAGCGGGACCCGCGGTACCTACGAGCAGTACTTC.

The chain couples TRBV6-6 to TRBJ1-5; TRBD1 matches at 9 bases. CDR1 MNHNY and CDR2 SVGAGI come from the germline V gene (reference sequence). V lost 2 bases to trimming and J lost 7 bases; unmatched junction nucleotides: 6. This CDR3 region has 15 residues. In DNA, the CDR3 is TGTGCCAGCAGTTACGCGGGACAGGGAGACCAGCCCCAGCATTTT. It specifies CASSYAGQGDQPQHF.

The chain couples TRBV4-3 to TRBJ2-7; 8 bases are a match to TRBD1. The CDR3 loop spans 15 amino acids. Looked up from germline, CDR1 is LGHNA and CDR2 is YSLEER. The V and J ends lost 8 bases and 0 bases, in that order; junction bases with no gene match: 9. For the CDR3, the DNA is TGCGCCAGCCCGGGACAGGCAAAATTCTCCTACGAGCAGTACTTC. Amino acids: CASPGQAKFSYEQYF.

The chain is built from TRBV27 and TRBJ2-5, with TRBD2 identical over 13 bases. This CDR3 contains 15 residues. V lost 5 bases and J lost 6; bases outside the gene matches: 6. Germline CDR1 is MNHEY and CDR2 is SMNVEV (reference sequence). The CDR3, as DNA: TGTGCCAGCAGTCTTCGACTAGCGGGAGGACAGACCCAGTACTTC. Its translation is CASSLRLAGGQTQYF.

The rearrangement links TRBV2 to TRBJ2-5; weak D call: TRBD1 (6 bases). The CDR3 runs to 13 residues. V lost 8 bases and J 1 base, leaving 11 bases between the germline ends. The germline CDR1 and CDR2 sequences are SNHLY and FYNNEI. CDR3 protein: CASHGQTQETQYF. CDR3 in DNA: TGTGCCAGCCACGGACAGACCCAAGAGACCCAGTACTTC.

The chain combines TRBV6-2 or TRBV6-3 with TRBJ2-2; 9 bases are shared with TRBD1. V gave up 5 bases and J gave up 4 bases; unmatched junction bases: 2. This CDR3 is 14 amino acids long. Germline V gene lookup returns CDR1 MNHEY and CDR2 SVGEGT. CDR3 amino acids: CASSKGQGTGELFF. DNA of the CDR3: TGTGCCAGCAGTAAGGGACAGGGCACCGGGGAGCTGTTTTTT.

The V and J genes are TRBV7-3 and TRBJ1-2; 8 bases fit TRBD1. Germline V gene data show CDR1 as SGHTA and CDR2 as FQGTGA. The V gene end was trimmed by 5 bases and the J gene end by 5 bases; junction bases not matched to a gene: 13. The CDR3 is 16 residues long. CDR3 sequence (DNA): TGTGCCAGCAGCCCAAAGGACAGGGAGAGGGTATATGGCTACACCTTC. Amino acids: CASSPKDRERVYGYTF.

In its sample, this clone was seen once. The V call is TRBV7-3, the J call TRBJ2-1, with D possibly TRBD2 on 5 matching bases. V dropped 5 bases and J dropped 0 bases, with 11 bases sitting between them. CDR1 is SGHTA and CDR2 is FQGTGA in the germline V gene. The CDR3 has 15 residues. The CDR3 sequence is CASSPHRDSYNEQFF. DNA of the CDR3: TGTGCCAGCAGCCCGCACCGGGACTCCTACAATGAGCAGTTCTTC.

The chain joins TRBV2 to TRBJ1-5; D call uncertain. The CDR3 totals 14 residues. Germline assignment: CDR1 SNHLY and CDR2 FYNNEI. With 3 bases removed from V and 1 base from J, the gap between germline ends came to 7 bases. CDR3 loop: CASSDKRSNQPQHF. Here the CDR3 DNA reads TGTGCCAGCAGTGATAAGAGGAGCAATCAGCCCCAGCATTTT. The whole variable domain, remainder taken from reference TRBV2 and TRBJ1-5, is EPEVTQTPSHQVTQMGQEVILRCVPISNHLYFYWYRQILGQKVEFLVSFYNNEISEKSEIFDDQFSVERPDGSNFTLKIRSTKLEDSAMYFCASSDKRSNQPQHFGDGTRLSIL.

This clone has only a few counts. This chain uses TRBV6-2 or TRBV6-3 with TRBJ2-2; tentative D call: TRBD2 (7 bases). CDR3 length: 18 residues. V lost 5 bases to trimming and J lost 0 bases, with 19 bases between them. CDR1 MNHEY and CDR2 SVGEGT come from the germline V gene. The CDR3 region is CASSDVVGGGANTGELFF. CDR3 DNA: TGTGCCAGCAGTGACGTAGTGGGAGGGGGTGCGAACACCGGGGAGCTGTTTTTT.

This clone has a handful of counts. The chain combines TRBV9 with TRBJ2-1; TRBD2 aligns across 14 bases. The CDR3 has 17 residues. The J segment lost 9 bases and the V segment lost 3 bases, leaving 11 bases of the junction unmatched. Germline loops: CDR1 SGDLS, CDR2 YYNGEE. The CDR3 sequence is CASSATTSGGARGEQFF. CDR3 coding DNA: TGTGCCAGCAGCGCCACGACTAGCGGGGGGGCCCGTGGTGAGCAGTTCTTC. Combining the CDR3 with reference TRBV9 and TRBJ2-1 gives the whole variable domain DSGVTQTPKHLITATGQRVTLRCSPRSGDLSVYWYQQSLDQGLQFLIQYYNGEERAKGNILERFSAQQFPDLHSELNLSSLELGDSALYFCASSATTSGGARGEQFFGPGTRLTVL.

The V and J genes are TRBV5-8 and TRBJ1-5, with a weak D call TRBD1 (6 bases). Looked up from germline, CDR1 is SGHTS and CDR2 is YDEGEE. The CDR3 is 15 amino acids. Trimming left V 3 bases short and J 2 bases short, with 12 bases between. Here the CDR3 DNA reads TGTGCCAGCAGCTCGGACAGATTCCGCAATCAGCCCCAGCATTTT. It specifies CASSSDRFRNQPQHF.

V usage is TRBV18 and J usage is TRBJ1-5; 11 positions agree with TRBD1. The CDR3 is 14 amino acids. V lost 4 bases and J lost 5; bases outside the gene matches: 1. CDR1 and CDR2 (germline): KGHSH, LQKENI. CDR3 nucleotides: TGTGCCAGCTCACGGACAGGGGGCGATCAGCCCCAGCATTTT. It specifies CASSRTGGDQPQHF.

Note on this clone: This CDR3 is also generated by other DNA sequences in the sample. The chain joins TRBV9 to TRBJ1-4; the match to TRBD1 covers 10 bases. From germline, CDR1 is SGDLS and CDR2 YYNGEE. Germline trimming cut 3 bases from V and 8 bases from J; bases unmatched to any gene: 7. This CDR3 is 15 amino acids long. CDR3 DNA: TGTGCCAGCAGCGCCAGGACAGGGGGTGGCGAAAAACTGTTTTTT. It yields the protein CASSARTGGGEKLFF.

V gene TRBV3-1 (or the pseudogene TRBV3-2) combines with J gene TRBJ2-7, with D possibly matching TRBD1 (6 bases). This CDR3 comprises 15 residues. Germline CDR1 LGHDT, CDR2 YNNKEL (reference sequence). Trimming left V 5 bases short and J 1 base short, with 15 bases between. The DNA for the CDR3 is TGTGCCAGCAGCTACCCAACAGGGAAATCCTACGAGCAGTACTTC. Amino acid sequence: CASSYPTGKSYEQYF.

The J gene is TRBJ2-1, the V gene TRBV19; 7 nucleotides line up with TRBD2. CDR3 size: 16 residues. Germline V gives CDR1 LNHDA, CDR2 SQIVND (reference sequence). V lost 2 bases and J lost 4; bases outside the gene matches: 8. The CDR3 DNA is TGTGCCAGTAGTATAAGGGCGGGAGTGCTATACAATGAGCAGTTCTTC. It translates to CASSIRAGVLYNEQFF.

The chain employs TRBV2 and TRBJ2-2; TRBD1 is a possible D gene (6 bases). The germline gives CDR1 SNHLY, CDR2 FYNNEI. The CDR3 length is 13 residues. V lost 6 bases, J lost 6 bases, and 11 bases lay in between. DNA for the CDR3: TGTGCCAGCAGCGCACAGGGCCCCGGGGAGCTGTTTTTT. This encodes CASSAQGPGELFF.

V usage is TRBV19 and J usage is TRBJ2-7; D unresolved. CDR1 LNHDA and CDR2 SQIVND come from the germline V gene (reference sequence). V was clipped by 4 bases and J by 2 bases, with 12 bases between them. The CDR3 spans 14 residues. The CDR3 is CASSNDWSTYEQYF. In DNA form, the CDR3 reads TGTGCCAGTAGTAACGACTGGTCTACCTACGAGCAGTACTTC.

This chain connects TRBV18 to TRBJ2-1; TRBD1 matches at 9 bases. With 6 bases clipped from V and 8 bases from J, the junction kept 11 bases outside the gene matches. The CDR3 is 15 residues long. Germline assignment: CDR1 KGHSH and CDR2 LQKENI. This CDR3 is CASSPDRGRLDEQFF. CDR3 DNA sequence: TGTGCCAGCTCTCCGGACAGGGGCCGTTTAGATGAGCAGTTCTTC.

The chain has TRBV7-2 and TRBJ1-1; D remains unclear. The CDR3 covers 15 residues. V lost 5 bases and J 1 base, leaving 14 bases between the germline ends. Germline V gene data show CDR1 as SGHTA and CDR2 as FQGNSA. CDR3 nucleotide sequence: TGTGCCAGCAGCCTACTCCTTACCGCGAACACTGAAGCTTTCTTT. Translation: CASSLLLTANTEAFF.

This clone came up a few times. The J gene is TRBJ2-7, the V gene TRBV9, with 7 positions matching TRBD1. Germline CDR1 and CDR2: SGDLS and YYNGEE. The CDR3 consists of 13 residues. The V segment lost 0 bases and the J segment 6 bases; nucleotides outside the gene matches: 3. CDR3 sequence reads: CASSVEPGGEQYF. The DNA of the CDR3 is TGTGCCAGCAGCGTAGAACCAGGGGGCGAGCAGTACTTC.